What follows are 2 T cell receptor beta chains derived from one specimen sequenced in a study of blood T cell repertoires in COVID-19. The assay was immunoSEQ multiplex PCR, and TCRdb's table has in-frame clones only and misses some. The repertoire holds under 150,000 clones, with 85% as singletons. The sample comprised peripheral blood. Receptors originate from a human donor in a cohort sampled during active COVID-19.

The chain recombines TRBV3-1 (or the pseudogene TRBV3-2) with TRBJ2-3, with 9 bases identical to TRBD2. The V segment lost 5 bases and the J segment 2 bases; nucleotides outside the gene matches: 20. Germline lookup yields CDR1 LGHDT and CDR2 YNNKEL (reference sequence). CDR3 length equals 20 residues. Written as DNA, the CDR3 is TGTGCCAGCAGCGGAGAGTCGATAGCGGGGGAGTTTTTACCCACAGATACGCAGTATTTT. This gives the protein CASSGESIAGEFLPTDTQYF.

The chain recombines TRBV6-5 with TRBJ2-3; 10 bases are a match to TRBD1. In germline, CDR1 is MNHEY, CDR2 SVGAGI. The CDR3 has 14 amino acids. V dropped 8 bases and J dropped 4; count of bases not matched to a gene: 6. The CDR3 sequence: CASQTGGLADTQYF. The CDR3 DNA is TGTGCCAGCCAGACAGGGGGCTTGGCAGATACGCAGTATTTT.